These T cell receptor beta chains were read from a single sample in a study of shared T cell receptors in the human thymus. Using immunoSEQ multiplex PCR, the repertoire was profiled, and TCRdb retains in-frame clones only, with some absent. The sample lists some 720,000 clones; approximately 90% were seen once. This sample was also put to use in a study of human thymus T cells.

The sample consisted of thymocytes. The receptors were sampled from a boy under two years old with a congenital heart defect. The CDR3 runs from the conserved cysteine through the conserved F or W. A D gene is named only where the DNA matches it firmly.

v_call	j_call	d_call	cdr3_length	cdr3_nt	cdr3_aa
TRBV5-6	TRBJ2-5	TRBD1	14	TGTGCCAGCAGCTGTGACAGGGGGAGCGAGACCCAGTACTTC	CASSCDRGSETQYF
TRBV15	TRBJ1-5	TRBD1	17	TGTGCCACCAGCAGACTAAAAACAGGGGTTCGCAATCAGCCCCAGCATTTT	CATSRLKTGVRNQPQHF
TRBV28	TRBJ1-6	.	18	TGTGCCAGCAGTTTACAGGGGTTCGTGAGCTCCTATAATTCACCCCTCCACTTT	CASSLQGFVSSYNSPLHF
TRBV28	TRBJ2-7	.	18	TGTGCCAGCAGTTTAAGCCACCCGGCCACAGGAAACTCCTACGAGCAGTACTTC	CASSLSHPATGNSYEQYF
TRBV11-2	TRBJ2-5	TRBD2	15	TGTGCCAGCAGCTACGGACTAGCGGGAGTGGAGACCCAGTACTTC	CASSYGLAGVETQYF
TRBV4-1	TRBJ2-2	.	14	TGCGCCAGCAGACACGACATCGGCACCGGGGAGCTGTTTTTT	CASRHDIGTGELFF
TRBV19	TRBJ2-1	TRBD1	17	TGTGCCAGTAGTATCCCCCTGAGCAGGGGGTATCTGAATGAGCAGTTCTTC	CASSIPLSRGYLNEQFF
TRBV14	TRBJ1-3	.	17	TGTGCCAGCAGCCCCCGCGGAGGGATAGGCTCTGGAAACACCATATATTTT	CASSPRGGIGSGNTIYF
TRBV2	TRBJ1-2	TRBD1	15	TGTGCCAGCAGAGAAACCTCCGGGACAGCCTATGGCTACACCTTC	CASRETSGTAYGYTF
TRBV5-6	TRBJ1-3	TRBD1	19	TGTGCCAGCAGCTTGGTGCGGTGGAAGGGGACAGGAGGGGAAAACACCATATATTTT	CASSLVRWKGTGGENTIYF
TRBV2	TRBJ2-3	TRBD2	15	TGTGCCAGCAGTGGACTAGCGGGAGGTGGAGATACGCAGTATTTT	CASSGLAGGGDTQYF
TRBV4-1	TRBJ2-7	TRBD1	16	TGCGCCAGCAGCCAAGGTACCGGGACAGGGTCCTCCGAGCAGTACTTC	CASSQGTGTGSSEQYF
TRBV25-1	TRBJ2-2	TRBD2	17	TGTGCCAGCAGTGAACGGGAGGCTAGCGAGTACGTCGGGGAGCTGTTTTTT	CASSEREASEYVGELFF